The TCR beta chain described here comes from a study of beta chain features in type 1 diabetes. Study background: Cell yields, gender and age were comparable in patients and healthy donors.

The sample holds a few counts of this clone. As yet, its antigen is unknown. The same CDR3 also results from other DNA sequences found in this sample. The investigators reverse transcribed all of the isolated RNA, so they sequenced expressed TCRB transcripts. Here immunoSEQ multiplex PCR was the method, and the copy in TCRdb shows in-frame clones only, minus some. The sample shows hundreds of thousands of clones, about 14% of them seen only once. V trimming: 3 bases; J trimming: 1 base; junction bases outside the gene matches: 1. CDR3 length: 16 amino acids. Germline CDR1 SEHNR, CDR2 FQNEAQ (reference sequence). General study points: The study found moderately but significantly shorter TCRB CDR3s in all four CD4+ subsets of Type 1 diabetes patients.

The sequence was obtained from a man between 18 and 29 years old with type 1 diabetes. The V and J genes are TRBV7-9 and TRBJ2-3, with 13 bases aligning to TRBD2. The material sequenced was naive CD4+ T cells from blood. The CDR3 here is CASSFGLAGGTDTQYF. The CDR3, as DNA: TGTGCCAGCAGCTTCGGACTAGCGGGAGGCACAGATACGCAGTATTTT.